Below, 11 T cell receptor beta chains from the same sample are listed, as sequenced in a study of PD-1 blockade in classical Hodgkin lymphoma. Time point meaning: cycle 4 day 1 (C4D1), after five to seven weeks of nivolumab. Every one of the patients relapsed after autologous stem cell transplantation (brentuximab vedotin exposure was variable). Profiled with immunoSEQ multiplex PCR; TCRdb holds only in-frame clones, not every one. Seen here are under 130,000 clones, approximately 89% observed once, and the top ten hold roughly 19%. The sequencing used peripheral blood mononuclear cells (PBMCs), collected before the fourth cycle of nivolumab. The receptors here all came from a human donor with classical Hodgkin lymphoma.

The gene calls are TRBV7-9 and TRBJ1-1; D might be TRBD1 (5 bases). The CDR3 totals 15 residues. Trimming left V 5 bases short and J 1 base short, with 14 bases between. Germline CDR1 SEHNR, CDR2 FQNEAQ (reference sequence). The CDR3 DNA sequence: TGTGCCAGCAGCGACTATTCTGGGGGGAACACTGAAGCTTTCTTT. It specifies CASSDYSGGNTEAFF.

The gene calls are TRBV28 and TRBJ2-7, with TRBD2 matching 8 bases. CDR1 MDHEN and CDR2 SYDVKM come from the germline V gene. The CDR3 contains 16 residues. The ends lost 3 bases at V and 4 bases at J; junction bases unmatched: 11. The CDR3 protein is CASSFPQLAVNYEQYF. DNA for the CDR3: TGTGCCAGCAGTTTCCCCCAACTAGCGGTGAATTACGAGCAGTACTTC.

The chain joins TRBV7-8 to TRBJ2-7, with D possibly being TRBD1 or TRBD2 (5 bases each). V lost 2 bases to trimming and J lost 6 bases, with 14 bases between them. CDR3 length: 14 amino acids. Germline V gene sequence: CDR1 SGHVS, CDR2 FQNEAQ. CDR3 sequence reads: CASSLKGTLVEQYF. CDR3 nucleotide sequence: TGTGCCAGCAGCTTAAAAGGGACCCTAGTCGAGCAGTACTTC.

V gene TRBV2 combines with J gene TRBJ1-4; TRBD1 is a possible D gene (5 bases). The V and J ends lost 8 bases and 8 bases respectively, with 18 bases between them. Germline values: CDR1 SNHLY, CDR2 FYNNEI. The CDR3 is 14 residues long. The CDR3 spells CASSGGTAGEKLFF. CDR3 sequence (DNA): TGTGCCAGCTCCGGCGGGACCGCGGGCGAAAAACTGTTTTTT.

The V and J genes are TRBV7-2 and TRBJ1-2, with 7 positions matching TRBD1. Looked up from germline, CDR1 is SGHTA and CDR2 is FQGNSA. Trimming took 0 bases from V and 2 from J; bases not matched to a gene: 6. The CDR3 is made up of 16 amino acids. The CDR3 is CASSLAWDRSNYGYTF. The CDR3 DNA reads TGTGCCAGCAGCTTAGCATGGGACAGATCAAACTATGGCTACACCTTC.

The V gene is TRBV7-9, the J gene TRBJ1-4, with 7 nucleotides matching TRBD1. The germline CDR1 and CDR2 sequences are SEHNR and FQNEAQ (reference sequence). This CDR3 region has 15 residues. With 0 bases clipped from V and 7 bases from J, the junction kept 5 bases outside the gene matches. The CDR3 sequence: CASSLATTGFEKLFF. The CDR3 DNA sequence: TGTGCCAGCAGCTTAGCTACGACAGGGTTTGAAAAACTGTTTTTT.

This clone was observed once. The chain couples TRBV6-1 to TRBJ1-3, with D unclear. V shed 1 base and J shed 8 bases, with 6 bases lying between them. Germline CDR1 reads MNHNS; CDR2 reads SASEGT. The CDR3 runs 12 residues. The chain's CDR3 is CASSEGRYTIYF. CDR3 DNA sequence: TGTGCCAGCAGTGAAGGACGGTACACCATATATTTT.

This clone was counted between two and nine times. V usage is TRBV28 and J usage is TRBJ1-4, with 10 bases lining up with TRBD1. Trimming at V came to 5 bases and at J to 7 bases, leaving 7 bases not matched to a gene. The CDR3 extends over 15 amino acids. From germline, CDR1 is MDHEN and CDR2 SYDVKM. For the CDR3, the DNA is TGTGCCAGCAGTCGACCGACAGGGGGCGGTGAAAAACTGTTTTTT. As protein: CASSRPTGGGEKLFF.

This chain links TRBV6-5 with TRBJ1-3, with 7 bases identical to TRBD1. This CDR3 contains 14 residues. With V trimmed by 8 bases and J by 0 bases, 4 bases remained unmatched. The germline V gene encodes CDR1 MNHEY and CDR2 SVGAGI. CDR3 residues: CASRDRGSGNTIYF. CDR3 bases: TGTGCCAGCCGGGACAGAGGCTCTGGAAACACCATATATTTT.

CDR3 bases: TGCGCCAGCAGCCTGACCGGGACTAGCGTTGCGAATGAGCAGTTCTTC. Its translation is CASSLTGTSVANEQFF. The genes are TRBV5-1 and TRBJ2-1; 10 positions match TRBD2. CDR1 is SGHRS, CDR2 YFSETQ, per germline. V dropped 4 bases and J dropped 7; count of bases not matched to a gene: 11. The CDR3 runs to 16 residues.

The rearrangement joins TRBV15 to TRBJ2-7; D possibly matches TRBD1 or TRBD2 (6 bases each). Between the trimmed V and J ends, which lost 5 bases and 0 bases, there was a span of 11 bases. Per germline, CDR1 LNHNV and CDR2 YYDKDF (reference sequence). The CDR3 extends over 14 amino acids. The CDR3 region is CATSEGGSSYEQYF. The CDR3 bases are TGTGCCACCAGCGAAGGGGGGAGCTCCTACGAGCAGTACTTC.